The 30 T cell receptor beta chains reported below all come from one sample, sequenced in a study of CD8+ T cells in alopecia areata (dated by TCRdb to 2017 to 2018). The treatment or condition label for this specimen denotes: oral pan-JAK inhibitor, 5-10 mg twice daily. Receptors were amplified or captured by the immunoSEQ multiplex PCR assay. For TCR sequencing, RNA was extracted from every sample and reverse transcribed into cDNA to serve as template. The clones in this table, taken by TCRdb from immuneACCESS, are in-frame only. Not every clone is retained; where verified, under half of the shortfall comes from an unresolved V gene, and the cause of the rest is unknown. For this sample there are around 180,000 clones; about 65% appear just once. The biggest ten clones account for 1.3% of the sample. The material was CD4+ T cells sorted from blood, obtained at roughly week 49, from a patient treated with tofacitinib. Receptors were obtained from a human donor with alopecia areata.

CDR3: CSVVLAGMSSYEQYF. The CDR3 DNA follows: TGCAGCGTTGTACTAGCGGGGATGAGCTCCTACGAGCAGTACTTC. This chain links TRBV29-1 with TRBJ2-7; 10 bases agree with TRBD2. J was trimmed by 0 bases and V by 4 bases; bases with no gene match: 6. Germline-derived CDR1 and CDR2 are SQVTM and ANQGSEA. CDR3 size: 15 residues.

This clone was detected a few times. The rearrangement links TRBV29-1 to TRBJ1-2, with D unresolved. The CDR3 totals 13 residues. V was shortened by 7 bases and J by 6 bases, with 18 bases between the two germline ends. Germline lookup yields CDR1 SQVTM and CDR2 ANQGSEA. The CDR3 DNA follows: TGCAGCGGAACCAATGGCCTTTTGGATGGCTACACCTTC. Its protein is CSGTNGLLDGYTF.

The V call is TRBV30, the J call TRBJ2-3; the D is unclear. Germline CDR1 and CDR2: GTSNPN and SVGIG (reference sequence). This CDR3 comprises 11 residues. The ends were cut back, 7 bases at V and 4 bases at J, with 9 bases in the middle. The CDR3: CASRMADTQYF. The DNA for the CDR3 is TGTGCCTCGAGAATGGCAGATACGCAGTATTTT.

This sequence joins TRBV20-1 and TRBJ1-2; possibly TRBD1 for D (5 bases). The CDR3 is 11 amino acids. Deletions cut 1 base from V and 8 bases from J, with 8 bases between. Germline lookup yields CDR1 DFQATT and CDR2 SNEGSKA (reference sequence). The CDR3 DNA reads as TGCAGTGCTAGAGGAGGGGAAGGCTACACCTTC. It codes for CSARGGEGYTF.

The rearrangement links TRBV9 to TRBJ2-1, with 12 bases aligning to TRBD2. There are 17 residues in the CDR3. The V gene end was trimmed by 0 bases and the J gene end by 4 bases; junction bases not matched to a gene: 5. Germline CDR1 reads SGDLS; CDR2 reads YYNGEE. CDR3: CASSVGPGTSGYNEQFF. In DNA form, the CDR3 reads TGTGCCAGCAGCGTAGGACCCGGGACTAGCGGGTACAATGAGCAGTTCTTC. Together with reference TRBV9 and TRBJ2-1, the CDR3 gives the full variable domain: DSGVTQTPKHLITATGQRVTLRCSPRSGDLSVYWYQQSLDQGLQFLIQYYNGEERAKGNILERFSAQQFPDLHSELNLSSLELGDSALYFCASSVGPGTSGYNEQFFGPGTRLTVL.

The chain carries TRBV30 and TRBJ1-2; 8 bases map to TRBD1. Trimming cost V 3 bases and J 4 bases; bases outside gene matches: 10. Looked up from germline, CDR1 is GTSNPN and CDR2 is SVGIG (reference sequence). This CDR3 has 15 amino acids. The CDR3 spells CAWSPTTGGSYGYTF. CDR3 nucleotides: TGTGCCTGGAGCCCTACCACAGGGGGTTCCTATGGCTACACCTTC.

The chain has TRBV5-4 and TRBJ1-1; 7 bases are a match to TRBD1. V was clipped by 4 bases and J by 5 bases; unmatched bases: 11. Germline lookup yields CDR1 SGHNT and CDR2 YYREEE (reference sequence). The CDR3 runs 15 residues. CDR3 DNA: TGTGCCAGCAGCCCGACAGGGTTTCAGACTACTGAAGCTTTCTTT. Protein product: CASSPTGFQTTEAFF.

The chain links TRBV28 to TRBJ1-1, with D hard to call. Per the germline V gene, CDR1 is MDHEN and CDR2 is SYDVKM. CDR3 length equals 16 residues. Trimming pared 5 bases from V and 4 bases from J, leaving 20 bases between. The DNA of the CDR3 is TGTGCCAGCAGTCGCCTAGGAGGGATAGATCCCACTGAAGCTTTCTTT. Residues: CASSRLGGIDPTEAFF.

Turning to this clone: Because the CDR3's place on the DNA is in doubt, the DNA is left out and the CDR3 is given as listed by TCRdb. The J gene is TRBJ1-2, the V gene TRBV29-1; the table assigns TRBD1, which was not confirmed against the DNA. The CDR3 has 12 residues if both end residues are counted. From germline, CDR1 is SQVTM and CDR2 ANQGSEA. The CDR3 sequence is CSVAPGASVAFF.

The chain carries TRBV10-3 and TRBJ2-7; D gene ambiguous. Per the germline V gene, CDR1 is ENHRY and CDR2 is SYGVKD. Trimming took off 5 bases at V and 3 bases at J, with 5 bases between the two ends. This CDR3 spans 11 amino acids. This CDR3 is CAISSDYEQYF. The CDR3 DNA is TGTGCCATCAGTTCGGACTACGAGCAGTACTTC.

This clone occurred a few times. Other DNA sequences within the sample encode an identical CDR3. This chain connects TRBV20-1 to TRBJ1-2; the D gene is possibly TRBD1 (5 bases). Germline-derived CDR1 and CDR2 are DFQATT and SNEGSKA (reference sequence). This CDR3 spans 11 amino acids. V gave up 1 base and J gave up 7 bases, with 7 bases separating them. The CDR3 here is CSARVGVGYTF. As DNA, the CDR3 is TGCAGTGCTAGAGTGGGGGTTGGCTACACCTTC.

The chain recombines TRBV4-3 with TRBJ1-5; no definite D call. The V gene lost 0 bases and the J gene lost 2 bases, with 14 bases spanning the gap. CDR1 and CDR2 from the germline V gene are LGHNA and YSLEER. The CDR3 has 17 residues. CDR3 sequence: CASSQEPGARGNQPQHF. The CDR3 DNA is TGCGCCAGCAGCCAAGAACCGGGTGCGCGGGGCAATCAGCCCCAGCATTTT.

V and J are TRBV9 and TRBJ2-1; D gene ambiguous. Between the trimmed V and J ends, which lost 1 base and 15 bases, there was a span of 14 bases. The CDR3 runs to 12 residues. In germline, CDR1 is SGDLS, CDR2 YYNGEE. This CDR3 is CASSVPIITRFF. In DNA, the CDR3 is TGTGCCAGCAGCGTACCCATAATCACGCGGTTCTTC.

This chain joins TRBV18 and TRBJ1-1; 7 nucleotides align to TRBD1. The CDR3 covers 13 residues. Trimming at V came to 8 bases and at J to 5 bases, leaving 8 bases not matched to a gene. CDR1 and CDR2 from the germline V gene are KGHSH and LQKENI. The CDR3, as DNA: TGTGCCAGCCAGACAGGGTGGGAAACTGAAGCTTTCTTT. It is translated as CASQTGWETEAFF.

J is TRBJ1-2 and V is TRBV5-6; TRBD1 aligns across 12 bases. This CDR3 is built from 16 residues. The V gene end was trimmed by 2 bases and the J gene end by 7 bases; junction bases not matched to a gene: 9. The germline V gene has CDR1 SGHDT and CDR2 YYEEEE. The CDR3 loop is CASSFGPGQGARGYTF. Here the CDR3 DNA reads TGTGCCAGCAGCTTCGGACCGGGACAGGGGGCACGTGGCTACACCTTC.

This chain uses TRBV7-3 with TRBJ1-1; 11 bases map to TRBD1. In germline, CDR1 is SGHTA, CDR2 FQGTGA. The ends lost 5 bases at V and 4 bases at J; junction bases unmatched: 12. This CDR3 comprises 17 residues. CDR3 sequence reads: CASSPMGGQGAITEAFF. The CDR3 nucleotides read TGTGCCAGCAGCCCAATGGGAGGACAGGGGGCGATCACTGAAGCTTTCTTT.

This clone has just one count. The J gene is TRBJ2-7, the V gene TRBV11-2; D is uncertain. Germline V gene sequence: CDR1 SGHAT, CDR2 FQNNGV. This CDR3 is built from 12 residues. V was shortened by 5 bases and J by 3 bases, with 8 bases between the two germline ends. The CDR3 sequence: CASSAQSYEQYF. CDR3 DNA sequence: TGTGCCAGCAGCGCACAAAGCTACGAGCAGTACTTC.

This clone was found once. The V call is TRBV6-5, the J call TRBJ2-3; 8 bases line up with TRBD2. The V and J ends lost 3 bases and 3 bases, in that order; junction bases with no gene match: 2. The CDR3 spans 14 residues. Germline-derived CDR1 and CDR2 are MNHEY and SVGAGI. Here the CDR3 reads CASSYRGGTDTQYF. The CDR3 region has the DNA TGTGCCAGCAGTTATCGGGGGGGAACAGATACGCAGTATTTT.

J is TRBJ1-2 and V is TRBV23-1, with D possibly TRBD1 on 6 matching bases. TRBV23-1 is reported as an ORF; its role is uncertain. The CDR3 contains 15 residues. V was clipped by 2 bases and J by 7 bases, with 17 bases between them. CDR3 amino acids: CASSQTGNRICGYTF. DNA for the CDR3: TGCGCCAGCAGTCAAACAGGGAATAGGATCTGTGGCTACACCTTC.

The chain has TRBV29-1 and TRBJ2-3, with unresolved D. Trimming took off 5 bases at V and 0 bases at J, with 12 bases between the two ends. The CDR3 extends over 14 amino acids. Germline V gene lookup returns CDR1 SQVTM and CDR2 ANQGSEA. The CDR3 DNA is TGCAGCGTTCGGGCAGGCACTAGCACAGATACGCAGTATTTT. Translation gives CSVRAGTSTDTQYF.

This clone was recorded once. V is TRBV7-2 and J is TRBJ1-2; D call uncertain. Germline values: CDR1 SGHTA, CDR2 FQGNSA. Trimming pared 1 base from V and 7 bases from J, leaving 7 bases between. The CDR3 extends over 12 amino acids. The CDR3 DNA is TGTGCCAGCAGCTTAGGTGGAGGTGGCTACACCTTC. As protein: CASSLGGGGYTF.

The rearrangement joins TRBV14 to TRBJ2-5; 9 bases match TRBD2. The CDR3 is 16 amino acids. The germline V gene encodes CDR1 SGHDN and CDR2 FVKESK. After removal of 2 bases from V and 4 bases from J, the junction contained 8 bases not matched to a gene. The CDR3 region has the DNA TGTGCCAGCAGCCAACCGGCGGGGGGGCGAGGAGAGACCCAGTACTTC. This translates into CASSQPAGGRGETQYF.

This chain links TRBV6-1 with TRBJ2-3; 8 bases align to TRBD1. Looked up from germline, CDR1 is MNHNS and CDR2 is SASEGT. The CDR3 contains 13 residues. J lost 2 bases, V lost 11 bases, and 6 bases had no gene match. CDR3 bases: TGTGCCCAGGGGGCGGGTCTCACAGATACGCAGTATTTT. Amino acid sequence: CAQGAGLTDTQYF.

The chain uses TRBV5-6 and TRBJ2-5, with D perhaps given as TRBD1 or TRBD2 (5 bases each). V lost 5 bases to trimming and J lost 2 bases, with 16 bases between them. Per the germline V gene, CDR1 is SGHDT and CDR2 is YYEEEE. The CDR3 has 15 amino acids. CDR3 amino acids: CASRIGAGLQETQYF. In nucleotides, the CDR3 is TGTGCCAGCAGGATCGGGGCAGGGTTACAAGAGACCCAGTACTTC.

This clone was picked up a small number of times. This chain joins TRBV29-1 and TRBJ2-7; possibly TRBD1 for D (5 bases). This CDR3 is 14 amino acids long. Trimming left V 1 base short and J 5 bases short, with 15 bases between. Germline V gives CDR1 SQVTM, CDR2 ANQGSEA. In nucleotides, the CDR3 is TGCAGCGTTGAAGTGTGGCAGGGAAGCCACGAGCAGTACTTC. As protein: CSVEVWQGSHEQYF.

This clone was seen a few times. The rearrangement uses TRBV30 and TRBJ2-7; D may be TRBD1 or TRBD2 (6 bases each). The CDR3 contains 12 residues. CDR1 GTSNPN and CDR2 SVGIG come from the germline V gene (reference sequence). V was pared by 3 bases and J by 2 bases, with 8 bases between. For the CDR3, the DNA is TGTGCCTGGAGAGGGGGGACCTACGAGCAGTACTTC. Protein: CAWRGGTYEQYF.

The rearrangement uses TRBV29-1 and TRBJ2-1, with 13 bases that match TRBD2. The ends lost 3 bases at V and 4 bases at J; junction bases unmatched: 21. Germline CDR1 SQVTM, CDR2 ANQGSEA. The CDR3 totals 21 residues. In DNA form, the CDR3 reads TGCAGCGTTGACAAGGGGCTGGGACTAGCGGGGAGTTTAGTTGGATACAATGAGCAGTTCTTC. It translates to CSVDKGLGLAGSLVGYNEQFF.

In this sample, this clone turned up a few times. The chain's CDR3 is CASSLQPGPQYEQYF. The CDR3 coding sequence is TGTGCCAGCAGCTTGCAACCGGGACCTCAATACGAGCAGTACTTC. This chain links TRBV7-2 with TRBJ2-7, with D possibly called TRBD1 or TRBD2 (5 bases each). V shed 3 bases and J shed 4 bases, with 16 bases lying between them. Germline assignment: CDR1 SGHTA and CDR2 FQGNSA. CDR3 length: 15 residues.

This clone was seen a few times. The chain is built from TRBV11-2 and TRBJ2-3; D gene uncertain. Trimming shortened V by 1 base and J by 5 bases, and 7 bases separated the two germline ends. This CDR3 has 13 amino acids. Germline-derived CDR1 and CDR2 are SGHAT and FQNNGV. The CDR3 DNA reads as TGTGCCAGCAGCTTAGCACCTAGAGATACGCAGTATTTT. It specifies CASSLAPRDTQYF.

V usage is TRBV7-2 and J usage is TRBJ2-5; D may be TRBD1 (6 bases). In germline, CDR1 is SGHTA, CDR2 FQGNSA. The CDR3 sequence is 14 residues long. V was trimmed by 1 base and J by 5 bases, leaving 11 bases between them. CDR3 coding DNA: TGTGCCAGCAGCTTAGTCCAGGGGATGGAGACCCAGTACTTC. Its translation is CASSLVQGMETQYF.